The rows below give T cell receptor beta chains drawn from one sample of a study of shared clonotypes between healthy human individuals. The assay was immunoSEQ multiplex PCR, and TCRdb's table has in-frame clones only and misses some. Seen here are roughly 1,100,000 clones, roughly 70% observed once, and the top ten hold 1.5%. Material: memory CD4+ T cells sorted from blood. Source of these receptors: a man aged 18 to 30 in good health. CDR3s include the opening cysteine and the closing phenylalanine or tryptophan. Fields, in order: clone size, J gene, V gene, D gene, CDR3 length, CDR3 protein, CDR3 DNA. D genes are given only for firm matches. For some rows the clone size is stated as once, few or many, or as a class when expanded; others skip it.

>.|TRBJ2-5|TRBV7-9|.|16
CASSLGATSNKETQYF
TGTGCCAGCAGCTTAGGGGCTACGTCGAATAAAGAGACCCAGTACTTC
>.|TRBJ2-1|TRBV7-8|TRBD2|16
CASTGLGLADYNEQFF
TGTGCCAGCACCGGCTTGGGACTAGCGGATTACAATGAGCAGTTCTTC
>.|TRBJ2-3|TRBV11-3|.|15
CASSFAGGSVDTQYF
TGTGCCAGCAGCTTTGCTGGAGGTTCTGTAGATACGCAGTATTTT
>.|TRBJ2-2|TRBV13|.|14
CASSLNRITGELFF
TGTGCCAGCAGCTTGAACAGGATTACCGGGGAGCTGTTTTTT
>.|TRBJ2-1|TRBV5-1|.|14
CASSLVSQGNEQFF
TGCGCCAGCAGCTTGGTTTCACAGGGAAATGAGCAGTTCTTC
>once|TRBJ2-5|TRBV7-2|.|14
CASSLFGGAETQYF
TGTGCCAGCAGCTTGTTCGGGGGAGCGGAGACCCAGTACTTC
>few|TRBJ2-1|TRBV18|TRBD2|16
CASSPGLAGVSNEQFF
TGTGCCAGCTCACCCGGACTAGCGGGAGTCTCCAATGAGCAGTTCTTC
>once|TRBJ2-2|TRBV7-2|.|14
CASSFRAVAGELFF
TGTGCCAGCAGCTTCAGGGCGGTGGCCGGGGAGCTGTTTTTT
>.|TRBJ2-5|TRBV5-4|.|15
CASSLATGYQETQYF
TGTGCCAGCAGCTTAGCGACAGGATACCAAGAGACCCAGTACTTC
>few|TRBJ2-2|TRBV11-2|TRBD2|15
CASSPLAGGSGELFF
TGTGCCAGCAGTCCCTTAGCGGGAGGATCCGGGGAGCTGTTTTTT
>.|TRBJ2-5|TRBV7-2|TRBD2|18
CASSLGGSSGRLTETQYF
TGTGCCAGCAGCTTAGGGGGGTCTAGCGGGAGGCTCACAGAGACCCAGTACTTC
>few|TRBJ1-1|TRBV30|.|14
CAWKAPGGVTEAFF
TGTGCCTGGAAGGCCCCCGGAGGAGTCACTGAAGCTTTCTTT
>.|TRBJ1-3|TRBV21-1|.|14
CASSNRVRGNTIYF
TGTGCCAGCAGCAACAGGGTTAGGGGAAACACCATATATTTT
>.|TRBJ2-5|TRBV10-2|.|11
CASGGLETQYF
TGCGCCAGCGGGGGGTTGGAGACCCAGTACTTC
>.|TRBJ1-4|TRBV5-4|TRBD1|14
CASSGTGGDEKLFF
TGTGCCAGCAGCGGAACAGGGGGCGATGAAAAACTGTTTTTT
>.|TRBJ2-3|TRBV5-1|TRBD1|14
CASSFRQGWDTQYF
TGCGCCAGCAGCTTTCGACAGGGGTGGGATACGCAGTATTTT
>.|TRBJ1-6|TRBV7-9|.|14
CASSLDSSNSPLHF
TGTGCCAGCAGCTTGGACAGTTCTAATTCACCCCTCCACTTT
>.|TRBJ2-7|TRBV10-3|TRBD2|17
CAISGLAGAHGGGEQYF
TGTGCCATCAGTGGACTAGCGGGGGCCCACGGGGGTGGCGAGCAGTACTTC
>few|TRBJ1-1|TRBV10-3|TRBD1|16
CAISDPLGQGKTEAFF
TGTGCCATCAGTGACCCCTTGGGACAGGGGAAAACTGAAGCTTTCTTT
>.|TRBJ2-7|TRBV4-1|.|12
CASSQGHDEQYF
TGCGCCAGCAGTCAAGGGCACGACGAGCAGTACTTC
>few|TRBJ2-3|TRBV30|TRBD2|16
CAWSYGTSGYTDTQYF
TGTGCCTGGAGCTATGGGACTAGCGGGTACACAGATACGCAGTATTTT
>.|TRBJ2-1|TRBV4-2|.|15
CASSARAYSYNEQFF
TGTGCCAGCAGCGCTCGGGCTTACTCCTACAATGAGCAGTTCTTC
>.|TRBJ1-5|TRBV5-3|TRBD1|18
CARSLVRGRLHSNQPQHF
TGTGCCAGAAGCTTGGTCAGGGGGCGGCTTCATAGCAATCAGCCCCAGCATTTT
>.|TRBJ2-7|TRBV19|.|15
CASSITTISSYEQYF
TGTGCCAGTAGTATAACAACAATTTCCTCCTACGAGCAGTACTTC
>.|TRBJ2-1|TRBV18|TRBD1|15
CASSPSTGGVNEQFF
TGTGCCAGCTCACCCTCGACAGGGGGGGTGAATGAGCAGTTCTTC
>.|TRBJ1-1|TRBV6-5|TRBD1|15
CASMAHGTGATEAFF
TGTGCCAGCATGGCCCACGGGACAGGGGCTACTGAAGCTTTCTTT
>.|TRBJ2-7|TRBV5-1|.|14
CASSLTSGPYEQYF
TGCGCCAGCAGCTTGACGTCAGGGCCATACGAGCAGTACTTC
>.|TRBJ2-4|TRBV2|.|16
CASRDPVVGAKNIQYF
TGTGCCAGCAGGGACCCCGTGGTGGGTGCCAAAAACATTCAGTACTTC
>once|TRBJ2-1|TRBV7-2|TRBD2|16
CASILDSSGPYNEQFF
TGTGCCAGCATCCTAGACTCTAGCGGTCCCTACAATGAGCAGTTCTTC
>.|TRBJ2-7|TRBV5-1|.|13
CASSKELTYEQYF
TGCGCCAGCAGCAAAGAGCTGACCTACGAGCAGTACTTC
>.|TRBJ2-7|TRBV11-3|.|15
CASTSQAHPPYEQYF
TGTGCCAGCACCTCACAGGCCCACCCTCCCTACGAGCAGTACTTC
>.|TRBJ2-6|TRBV29-1|.|16
CSVGRQGMPGANVLTF
TGCAGCGTGGGTAGGCAGGGGATGCCTGGGGCCAACGTCCTGACTTTC
>.|TRBJ1-1|TRBV7-8|.|13
CASSLKGATEAFF
TGTGCCAGCAGCTTAAAAGGGGCCACTGAAGCTTTCTTT
>.|TRBJ2-2|TRBV19|.|17
CASTNGRANLLSGELFF
TGTGCCAGTACCAACGGAAGGGCAAATCTTCTTTCCGGGGAGCTGTTTTTT
>.|TRBJ2-3|TRBV2|.|14
CASTPQGLQDTQYF
TGTGCCAGCACCCCCCAGGGACTCCAAGATACGCAGTATTTT
>.|TRBJ1-2|TRBV19|TRBD1|17
CASTRVYSAGGGYGYTF
TGTGCCAGTACCAGAGTCTATTCCGCAGGGGGCGGCTATGGCTACACCTTC
>once|TRBJ2-7|TRBV2|TRBD1|14
CASSEEQGPYEQYF
TGTGCCAGCAGTGAAGAACAGGGGCCCTACGAGCAGTACTTC
>.|TRBJ1-1|TRBV28|.|13
CASSTYRETEAFF
TGTGCCAGCAGTACCTACAGGGAAACTGAAGCTTTCTTT
>.|TRBJ2-5|TRBV28|TRBD2|16
CASSLAGTSAQETQYF
TGTGCCAGCAGTTTAGCCGGGACTAGCGCTCAAGAGACCCAGTACTTC
>few|TRBJ2-7|TRBV7-2|.|12
CASSLYAREQYF
TGTGCCAGCAGCTTATATGCAAGGGAGCAGTACTTC
>.|TRBJ2-3|TRBV5-1|TRBD1|16
CASSLRQGRGTDTQYF
TGCGCCAGCAGCTTGAGACAGGGGCGGGGCACAGATACGCAGTATTTT
>.|TRBJ2-3|TRBV6-6|.|16
CASSYSLGASTDTQYF
TGTGCCAGCAGTTACTCCCTAGGGGCTAGCACAGATACGCAGTATTTT
>.|TRBJ2-7|TRBV19|.|12
CASSGSTYEQYF
TGTGCCAGTAGTGGAAGCACCTACGAGCAGTACTTC
>.|TRBJ2-3|TRBV18|TRBD2|18
CASSPGSGGASGTDTQYF
TGTGCCAGCTCACCAGGTAGCGGGGGGGCCTCGGGCACAGATACGCAGTATTTT
>.|TRBJ2-4|TRBV2|.|12
CASKYSQGIQYF
TGTGCCAGCAAATACTCTCAAGGGATTCAGTACTTC